These 21 T cell receptor beta chains originate from one sample sequenced in a study of OX40 agonist ivuxolimab in advanced cancers. Using immunoSEQ multiplex PCR, the repertoire was profiled, and TCRdb retains in-frame clones only, with some absent. Here the sample spans 15,000 to 20,000 clones, around 88% being singletons. The sequencing here drew on CD4+ or CD8+ T cells sorted from blood, taken in a trial of the OX40 agonist ivuxolimab. All receptors derive from an adult with an advanced solid tumor such as melanoma, head and neck, liver or kidney cancer.

The sample holds a few counts of this clone. This rearrangement joins TRBV7-9 to TRBJ2-1; D is ambiguous. Looked up from germline, CDR1 is SEHNR and CDR2 is FQNEAQ (reference sequence). The V end was cut by 5 bases, the J end by 8 bases, with 13 bases between. The CDR3 spans 13 residues. CDR3 residues: CASSPPESHEQFF. Here the CDR3 DNA reads TGTGCCAGCAGCCCGCCGGAGTCCCATGAGCAGTTCTTC. Full variable domain (remainder filled in from reference TRBV7-9 and TRBJ2-1): DTGVSQNPRHKITKRGQNVTFRCDPISEHNRLYWYRQTLGQGPEFLTYFQNEAQLEKSRLLSDRFSAERPKGSFSTLEIQRTEQGDSAMYLCASSPPESHEQFFGPGTRLTVL.

This clone appeared a single time. This chain connects TRBV30 to TRBJ2-1; the D gene is possibly TRBD2 (5 bases). V lost 5 bases, J lost 4 bases, and 9 bases lay in between. The CDR3 contains 12 residues. Germline CDR1 is GTSNPN and CDR2 is SVGIG (reference sequence). CDR3 DNA: TGTGCCTGGGCGGGTCCTTACAATGAGCAGTTCTTC. Translating gives CAWAGPYNEQFF.

This clone has a single count. The rearrangement joins TRBV7-9 to TRBJ2-1, with unresolved D. The CDR3 has 15 residues. Trimming removed 1 base from V and 0 bases from J, with 7 bases in between. Germline V gene lookup returns CDR1 SEHNR and CDR2 FQNEAQ (reference sequence). The CDR3 DNA reads TGTGCCAGCAGCTTAGTGTCAAGCTCCTACAATGAGCAGTTCTTC. Its translation: CASSLVSSSYNEQFF. Full variable domain (missing parts from reference TRBV7-9 and TRBJ2-1): DTGVSQNPRHKITKRGQNVTFRCDPISEHNRLYWYRQTLGQGPEFLTYFQNEAQLEKSRLLSDRFSAERPKGSFSTLEIQRTEQGDSAMYLCASSLVSSSYNEQFFGPGTRLTVL.

V is TRBV27 and J is TRBJ2-7, with TRBD1 matching 7 bases. Per germline, CDR1 MNHEY and CDR2 SMNVEV (reference sequence). CDR3 size: 13 residues. The ends lost 3 bases at V and 3 bases at J; junction bases unmatched: 2. CDR3 in amino acids: CASSLTGHYEQYF. Here the CDR3 DNA reads TGTGCCAGCAGTTTGACAGGGCACTACGAGCAGTACTTC.

The rearrangement uses TRBV6-5 and TRBJ2-7; D might be TRBD2 (5 bases). This CDR3 spans 15 amino acids. V lost 0 bases and J lost 0, with 9 bases in between. Germline values: CDR1 MNHEY, CDR2 SVGAGI. CDR3 loop: CASSYSAGISYEQYF. CDR3 in DNA: TGTGCCAGCAGTTACTCCGCGGGCATCTCCTACGAGCAGTACTTC.

The chain couples TRBV7-2 to TRBJ2-7; possible D gene TRBD2, 5 bases. Germline CDR1 SGHTA, CDR2 FQGNSA. V was shortened by 5 bases and J by 6 bases, with 23 bases between the two germline ends. The CDR3 has 16 residues. CDR3 loop: CASSLTGVRSGAEQYF. CDR3 DNA: TGTGCCAGCAGCCTAACCGGAGTGAGGAGCGGCGCCGAGCAGTACTTC.

This clone is categorized as medium-sized. J is TRBJ1-5 and V is TRBV27; tentative D call: TRBD1 (6 bases). This CDR3 has 14 amino acids. V shed 6 bases and J shed 5 bases, with 14 bases lying between them. Germline lookup yields CDR1 MNHEY and CDR2 SMNVEV (reference sequence). The CDR3 sequence: CASRKSGEHQPQHF. The CDR3 DNA is TGTGCCAGCAGGAAGTCAGGGGAGCATCAGCCCCAGCATTTT.

The rearrangement joins TRBV4-1 to TRBJ1-5, with D unclear. V lost 3 bases, J lost 7 bases, and 10 bases lay in between. The V gene's germline CDR1 is MGHRA and CDR2 YSYEKL. CDR3 size: 13 residues. CDR3 DNA: TGCGCCAGCAGCCATGAGGGTTACCAGCCCCAGCATTTT. Encoded protein: CASSHEGYQPQHF.

This clone showed up just a few times. The chain has TRBV9 and TRBJ2-1; no reliable D call. There are 12 residues in the CDR3. The V end lost 0 bases, the J end lost 7 bases, and 5 bases lay between the germline ends. The germline CDR1 and CDR2 sequences are SGDLS and YYNGEE. CDR3 in amino acids: CASSVVANEQFF. The CDR3 DNA reads TGTGCCAGCAGCGTAGTAGCTAATGAGCAGTTCTTC.

The rearrangement links TRBV21-1 to TRBJ2-7. TRBV21-1 is a pseudogene segment. The CDR3 extends over 16 amino acids. CDR3 coding DNA: TGTGCCAGCAGCAAAGGTCTTGGTATTCTAGGGTACGAGCAGTACTTC. Residues: CASSKGLGILGYEQYF.

This chain uses TRBV7-6 with TRBJ2-7, with D possibly TRBD2 on 5 matching bases. V lost 5 bases to trimming and J lost 7 bases, with 15 bases between them. CDR1 and CDR2 from the germline V gene are SGHVS and FNYEAQ. There are 13 residues in the CDR3. CDR3 protein: CASSRTMTGEQYF. CDR3 nucleotide sequence: TGTGCCAGCAGCCGGACCATGACGGGGGAGCAGTACTTC.

The rearrangement joins TRBV6-6 to TRBJ2-2; D might be TRBD1 (5 bases). The CDR3 contains 13 residues. CDR1 MNHNY and CDR2 SVGAGI come from the germline V gene (reference sequence). The V end lost 1 base, the J end lost 7 bases, and 7 bases lay between the germline ends. CDR3 residues: CASSYLGLGELFF. The CDR3 DNA sequence: TGTGCCAGCAGTTACTTGGGGCTCGGGGAGCTGTTTTTT.

The V gene is TRBV5-6, the J gene TRBJ2-1, with D unresolved. Germline CDR1 and CDR2: SGHDT and YYEEEE. Trimming took off 3 bases at V and 9 bases at J, with 10 bases between the two ends. This CDR3 is built from 12 residues. CDR3 amino acids: CASSWTGTEQFF. The CDR3 DNA reads TGTGCCAGCAGCTGGACGGGTACTGAGCAGTTCTTC.

V gene TRBV9 combines with J gene TRBJ2-1; no reliable D call. The V gene lost 4 bases and the J gene lost 5 bases, with 10 bases spanning the gap. The CDR3 covers 13 residues. Germline CDR1 SGDLS, CDR2 YYNGEE. The CDR3 protein is CASSPRTDNEQFF. In nucleotides, the CDR3 is TGTGCCAGCAGCCCAAGGACGGACAATGAGCAGTTCTTC.

The CDR3 DNA reads as TGCAGGGCAGGGGGGGATGGCTACACCTTC. Protein: CRAGGDGYTF. This chain connects TRBV20-1 to TRBJ1-2, with 7 bases that match TRBD1. Per germline, CDR1 DFQATT and CDR2 SNEGSKA (reference sequence). The CDR3 loop spans 10 amino acids.

This chain connects TRBV6-5 to TRBJ2-7; weak D call: TRBD1 (6 bases). CDR1 and CDR2 from the germline V gene are MNHEY and SVGAGI. This CDR3 is 15 amino acids long. The V end was cut by 1 base, the J end by 3 bases, with 13 bases between. CDR3 residues: CASSYFGTRGYEQYF. CDR3 sequence (DNA): TGTGCCAGCAGTTACTTCGGGACAAGGGGCTACGAGCAGTACTTC.

This chain links TRBV5-6 with TRBJ2-1; D gene unclear. V was cut by 1 base and J by 4 bases, with 12 bases left in between. The CDR3 has 15 amino acids. Germline V CDR1 and CDR2: SGHDT, YYEEEE. The CDR3 loop reads CASSLTPDVYNEQFF. The CDR3, as DNA: TGTGCCAGCAGCTTGACCCCGGACGTATACAATGAGCAGTTCTTC.

The chain uses TRBV7-9 and TRBJ2-7, with D maybe TRBD2 (5 bases). Germline CDR1 SEHNR, CDR2 FQNEAQ (reference sequence). The CDR3 runs 17 residues. Trimming cost V 1 base and J 0 bases, with 16 bases left between them. The CDR3 DNA is TGTGCCAGCAGCTTAGGAGGGCAGGCCCCCCGCTCCTACGAGCAGTACTTC. Translation: CASSLGGQAPRSYEQYF. The full variable domain, with the rest looked up from reference TRBV7-9 and TRBJ2-7, is DTGVSQNPRHKITKRGQNVTFRCDPISEHNRLYWYRQTLGQGPEFLTYFQNEAQLEKSRLLSDRFSAERPKGSFSTLEIQRTEQGDSAMYLCASSLGGQAPRSYEQYFGPGTRLTVT.

The chain joins TRBV6-5 to TRBJ2-2; D is unresolved. The CDR3 covers 15 residues. Germline V CDR1 and CDR2: MNHEY, SVGAGI. Trimming stripped 0 bases from V and 1 base from J, with 6 bases between. The CDR3 coding sequence is TGTGCCAGCAGTTACTCGACGGGGAACACCGGGGAGCTGTTTTTT. Residues: CASSYSTGNTGELFF.

This chain uses TRBV4-3 with TRBJ1-1, with D tentatively TRBD1 (6 bases). The V end was cut by 5 bases, the J end by 4 bases, with 14 bases between. The CDR3 has 14 amino acids. Per germline, CDR1 LGHNA and CDR2 YSLEER. DNA of the CDR3: TGCGCCAGCAGCTCGAGGCAGGGGTCCACTGAAGCTTTCTTT. Amino acids: CASSSRQGSTEAFF.

The chain links TRBV7-2 to TRBJ2-7; 11 nucleotides line up with TRBD2. The CDR3 covers 16 residues. Germline CDR1 and CDR2: SGHTA and FQGNSA. J gave up 5 bases and V 1 base, and 7 bases lay outside the gene matches. This chain's CDR3 is CASSLDPLAGVHEQYF. In DNA, the CDR3 is TGTGCCAGCAGCTTAGACCCACTAGCGGGAGTCCACGAGCAGTACTTC.